This is a list of T cell receptor beta chains from one sample in a study of T cells in Graves' hyperthyroidism and ophthalmopathy. TCRdb re-derived calls from the multiplex PCR reads in MiXCR, one entry per CDR3 protein. The profile covers some 510,000 distinct CDR3 sequences, with about 43% appearing a single time and roughly 8.2% taken by the ten largest. Sequenced material: peripheral blood or thyroid tissue (not recorded which). These receptors were collected from a woman in her late teens or twenties with Graves' hyperthyroidism. The CDR3 runs from the conserved cysteine through the conserved F or W. The order of the fields is clone size, J gene, V gene, D gene, CDR3 DNA, CDR3 protein. The D gene is left open where the match is weak. The size field is filled for only some rows; it gives once, few, many or a size class.

clone_size: many; j_call: TRBJ2-5; v_call: TRBV29-1; d_call: -; cdr3_nt: TGCAGCGTTGAAAAGGACGAGCAAGAGACCCAGTACTTC; cdr3_aa: CSVEKDEQETQYF
clone_size: -; j_call: TRBJ1-2; v_call: TRBV2; d_call: TRBD1; cdr3_nt: TGTGCCGGCAGAGAGACAGGGGGGAAGCACTATGGCTACACCTTC; cdr3_aa: CAGRETGGKHYGYTF
clone_size: few; j_call: TRBJ2-5; v_call: TRBV20-1; d_call: TRBD2; cdr3_nt: TGCAGTGCTACGGGGCCTAGCGGAGCCCAAGAGACCCAGTACTTC; cdr3_aa: CSATGPSGAQETQYF
clone_size: -; j_call: TRBJ2-6; v_call: TRBV7-2; d_call: -; cdr3_nt: TGTGCCAGCAGCTCCGCCGGGGCCAACGTCCTGACTTTC; cdr3_aa: CASSSAGANVLTF
clone_size: -; j_call: TRBJ2-6; v_call: TRBV29-1; d_call: TRBD2; cdr3_nt: TGCAGCGTTGGGCCGGGAGGTCCCGGGGCCAACGTCCTGACTTTC; cdr3_aa: CSVGPGGPGANVLTF
clone_size: -; j_call: TRBJ1-1; v_call: TRBV2; d_call: TRBD1; cdr3_nt: TGTGCCAGCAGCCGGGACAGGAGGAAAACTGAAGCTTTCTTT; cdr3_aa: CASSRDRRKTEAFF
clone_size: -; j_call: TRBJ1-1; v_call: TRBV5-1; d_call: -; cdr3_nt: TGCGCCAGCAGCTTCGAGACAATGAAAGAAGCTTTCTTT; cdr3_aa: CASSFETMKEAFF
clone_size: many; j_call: TRBJ1-5; v_call: TRBV29-1; d_call: TRBD1; cdr3_nt: TGCAGCGTTGAAGGGACAGGGGGCCAGCCCCAGCATTTT; cdr3_aa: CSVEGTGGQPQHF
clone_size: -; j_call: TRBJ1-1; v_call: TRBV25-1; d_call: -; cdr3_nt: TGTGCCAGCACCCAACTTGAGGGTTTTTTCACTGAAGCTTTCTTT; cdr3_aa: CASTQLEGFFTEAFF
clone_size: -; j_call: TRBJ1-5; v_call: TRBV15; d_call: -; cdr3_nt: TGTGCCACCAGCAGAGACAGGGACGGCCAGCCCCAGCATTTT; cdr3_aa: CATSRDRDGQPQHF
clone_size: once; j_call: TRBJ1-4; v_call: TRBV7-8; d_call: -; cdr3_nt: TGTGCCAGCAGCTTGTGGGGGACCCCACGGGGTGAAAAACTGTTTTTT; cdr3_aa: CASSLWGTPRGEKLFF
clone_size: few; j_call: TRBJ1-2; v_call: TRBV29-1; d_call: -; cdr3_nt: TGCAGCGTTGAAGCGGAGCACCCCCCTCAGAGGAGTGGCGCGGATGGGGCCAATGGCTACACCTTC; cdr3_aa: CSVEAEHPPQRSGADGANGYTF
clone_size: many; j_call: TRBJ1-1; v_call: TRBV24-1; d_call: TRBD1; cdr3_nt: TGTGCCACCAGTGAACCCGGACAGGTTGAAGCTTTCTTT; cdr3_aa: CATSEPGQVEAFF
clone_size: -; j_call: TRBJ2-7; v_call: TRBV2; d_call: -; cdr3_nt: TGTGCCAGCAGTGAGCGGGGTTACTACGAGCAGTACTTC; cdr3_aa: CASSERGYYEQYF
clone_size: -; j_call: TRBJ1-5; v_call: TRBV29-1; d_call: TRBD1; cdr3_nt: TGCAGCGTCGGGACAGGGAACTATCAGCCCCAGCATTTT; cdr3_aa: CSVGTGNYQPQHF
clone_size: few; j_call: TRBJ1-2; v_call: TRBV19; d_call: -; cdr3_nt: TGTGCCAGTACCACGAGGTCTAACTATGGCTACACCTTC; cdr3_aa: CASTTRSNYGYTF
clone_size: -; j_call: TRBJ2-2; v_call: TRBV29-1; d_call: TRBD2; cdr3_nt: TGCAGCTTGGAGCTAGCGGCAACCGGGGAGCTGTTTTTT; cdr3_aa: CSLELAATGELFF
clone_size: few; j_call: TRBJ1-4; v_call: TRBV7-8; d_call: -; cdr3_nt: TGTGCCAGCAGCCGGGAGGGGGAACTGTTTTTT; cdr3_aa: CASSREGELFF
clone_size: many; j_call: TRBJ1-1; v_call: TRBV29-1; d_call: -; cdr3_nt: TGCAGCGTTGAGAGCCCCGTCAAAGCTTTCTTT; cdr3_aa: CSVESPVKAFF
clone_size: -; j_call: TRBJ1-2; v_call: TRBV2; d_call: TRBD1; cdr3_nt: TGTGCCAGCAGTGCATTCCGGGACAGAAGTTATGGCTACACCTTC; cdr3_aa: CASSAFRDRSYGYTF
clone_size: few; j_call: TRBJ2-5; v_call: TRBV24-1; d_call: -; cdr3_nt: TGTGCCACCAGTGATTTCCAGGAGGGCCAAGAGACCCAGTACTTC; cdr3_aa: CATSDFQEGQETQYF
clone_size: -; j_call: TRBJ2-1; v_call: TRBV29-1; d_call: -; cdr3_nt: TGCAGCGTTGATCGGCCCGAGCAGTTCTTC; cdr3_aa: CSVDRPEQFF
clone_size: -; j_call: TRBJ1-1; v_call: TRBV25-1; d_call: -; cdr3_nt: TGTGCCGGCAGTTGGGGCAGGAACACTGAAGCTTTCTTT; cdr3_aa: CAGSWGRNTEAFF
clone_size: -; j_call: TRBJ2-5; v_call: TRBV9; d_call: TRBD1; cdr3_nt: TGTGCCAGCAGCGGCCGGGACAGGGGAGAGACCCAGTACTTC; cdr3_aa: CASSGRDRGETQYF
clone_size: many; j_call: TRBJ2-5; v_call: TRBV7-2; d_call: TRBD2; cdr3_nt: TGTGCCAGCAGCTTTGAGTCTAGCGGTCGTGAGACCCAGTACTTC; cdr3_aa: CASSFESSGRETQYF
clone_size: few; j_call: TRBJ2-5; v_call: TRBV20-1; d_call: TRBD2; cdr3_nt: TGCAGTGCTAGCGGGGGGGGGCTAGCGGGAGAGACCCAGTACTTC; cdr3_aa: CSASGGGLAGETQYF
clone_size: few; j_call: TRBJ1-1; v_call: TRBV12-3/TRBV12-4; d_call: -; cdr3_nt: TGTGCCAGCAGTCCAGCAGGGGCTAGGGCTTTCTTT; cdr3_aa: CASSPAGARAFF
clone_size: once; j_call: TRBJ1-5; v_call: TRBV2; d_call: TRBD1; cdr3_nt: TGTGCCAGCTCACGACAGGGGAGTCATAGCAATCAGCCCCAGCATTTT; cdr3_aa: CASSRQGSHSNQPQHF
clone_size: few; j_call: TRBJ2-7; v_call: TRBV25-1; d_call: TRBD1; cdr3_nt: TGTGCTAGTGACAGGGTCTACGAGCAGTACTTC; cdr3_aa: CASDRVYEQYF
clone_size: -; j_call: TRBJ1-5; v_call: TRBV25-1; d_call: TRBD1; cdr3_nt: TGTGCCAGCTTGACAGGGGGCAGGTATAGCAATCAGCCCCAGCATTTT; cdr3_aa: CASLTGGRYSNQPQHF
clone_size: -; j_call: TRBJ1-1; v_call: TRBV9; d_call: -; cdr3_nt: TGTGCCAGCAGCGTGGGAGGGGCGGCCGAAGCTTTCTTT; cdr3_aa: CASSVGGAAEAFF